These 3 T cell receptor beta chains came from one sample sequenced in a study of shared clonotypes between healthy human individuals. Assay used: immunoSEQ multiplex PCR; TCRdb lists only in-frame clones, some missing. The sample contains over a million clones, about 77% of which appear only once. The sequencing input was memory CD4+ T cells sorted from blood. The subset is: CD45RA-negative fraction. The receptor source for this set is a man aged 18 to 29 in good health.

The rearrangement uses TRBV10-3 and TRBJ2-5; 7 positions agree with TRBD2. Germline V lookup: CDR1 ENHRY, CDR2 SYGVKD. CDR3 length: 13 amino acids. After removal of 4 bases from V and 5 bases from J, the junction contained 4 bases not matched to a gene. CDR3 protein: CAISGIGRETQYF. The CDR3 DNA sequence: TGTGCCATCAGTGGGATCGGGAGGGAGACCCAGTACTTC.

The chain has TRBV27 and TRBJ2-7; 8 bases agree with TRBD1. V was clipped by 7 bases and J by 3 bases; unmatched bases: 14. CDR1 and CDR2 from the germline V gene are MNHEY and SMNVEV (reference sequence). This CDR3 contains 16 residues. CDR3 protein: CASTALGQGGSYEQYF. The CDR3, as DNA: TGTGCCAGCACCGCGTTAGGACAGGGAGGAAGCTACGAGCAGTACTTC.

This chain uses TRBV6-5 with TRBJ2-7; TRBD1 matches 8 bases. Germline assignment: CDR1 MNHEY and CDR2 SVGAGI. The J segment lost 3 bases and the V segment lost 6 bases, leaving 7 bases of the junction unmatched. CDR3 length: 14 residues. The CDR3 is CASSSRTGIYEQYF. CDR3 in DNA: TGTGCCAGCAGCTCAAGGACAGGGATCTACGAGCAGTACTTC.